These 5 T cell receptor beta chains came from one sample sequenced in a study of shared clonotypes between healthy human individuals (dated by TCRdb to 2018 to 2020). The method behind the library was the immunoSEQ multiplex PCR assay. Sourced from immuneACCESS, this table was stored by TCRdb with only in-frame sequences that have V and J called. A share of the clones is absent; for the studies checked, an unresolved V gene accounts for under half, and the remainder has no known explanation. This sample comprises 950,000 to 1,100,000 clones, 65% to 75% of them detected only once. About 1.5% of the sample is in the top ten clones. The sequenced sample consisted of memory CD4+ T cells sorted from blood. The sample's cell subset or site label, in plain terms: CD45RA-negative fraction. The receptors shown here come from a young man in good health.

This clone has more than one count but fewer than ten. The rearrangement uses TRBV10-3 and TRBJ1-3, with D uncertain. From germline, CDR1 is ENHRY and CDR2 SYGVKD. The V end was cut by 4 bases, the J end by 8 bases, with 9 bases between. The CDR3 runs 12 residues. CDR3 protein: CAISGNGDTIYF. DNA of the CDR3: TGTGCCATCAGTGGAAACGGGGACACCATATATTTT.

A word on this clone: A much bigger clone sits one base away, suggesting this may be a read error. The same CDR3 arises from other DNA sequences in this sample as well. This rearrangement joins TRBV30 to TRBJ2-7, with D uncertain. The CDR3 is made up of 11 amino acids. The germline V and J ends were trimmed by 3 bases and 2 bases, with 5 bases remaining between them. Germline V CDR1 and CDR2: GTSNPN, SVGIG (reference sequence). The CDR3 DNA follows: TGTGCCTGGAGCGAAACCTACGAGCAGTACTTC. Residues: CAWSETYEQYF.

The V and J genes are TRBV5-8 and TRBJ1-2; the D gene is possibly TRBD1 (5 bases). The germline V and J ends were trimmed by 4 bases and 13 bases, with 14 bases remaining between them. Germline CDR1 SGHTS, CDR2 YDEGEE. The CDR3 is made up of 11 amino acids. The DNA for the CDR3 is TGTGCCAGCAGCCGACCGGGGGGAGTCACCTTC. Translating it yields CASSRPGGVTF.

This clone appeared once. The chain combines TRBV6-1 with TRBJ1-1; a possible D gene is TRBD1 (5 bases). This CDR3 has 14 amino acids. The V gene lost 5 bases and the J gene lost 8 bases, with 18 bases spanning the gap. The germline V gene has CDR1 MNHNS and CDR2 SASEGT. The chain's CDR3 is CASSLIPRRQEAFF. CDR3 sequence (DNA): TGTGCCAGCAGTCTAATCCCCCGGCGACAGGAAGCTTTCTTT.

This chain joins TRBV7-9 and TRBJ1-1; D not resolved. This CDR3 has 15 residues. The V gene lost 5 bases and the J gene lost 0 bases, with 13 bases spanning the gap. Germline V gives CDR1 SEHNR, CDR2 FQNEAQ (reference sequence). The CDR3 loop is CASSHRIGVNTEAFF. The CDR3 DNA reads as TGTGCCAGCAGCCACCGGATTGGGGTGAACACTGAAGCTTTCTTT.